The source of this TCR beta chain is a study of Ad26.COV2.S vaccination and SARS-CoV-2 variants. Across the study: Intramuscular Ad26.COV2.S doses were given once or twice, 56 days apart. Whole-study findings and limits: Substantial breadth in spike-specific CD8+ and CD4+ T cell responses was reportedly seen after vaccination. Measurements of TCR breadth and depth may have given underestimates of the total T cell responses.

Regarding this clone: Its target is unknown.

Germline V gene lookup returns CDR1 KGHDR and CDR2 SFDVKD. The CDR3 runs to 16 residues. With V trimmed by 4 bases and J by 3 bases, 5 bases remained unmatched. Generated by immunoSEQ multiplex PCR, the TCRdb table keeps only in-frame clones and is missing some. The data hold hundreds of thousands of clones, with roughly 90% observed a single time. The treatment: some 19 received Ad26.COV2.S at low or high dose, single or two shots; about 5 received placebo; per-sample allocation not given. At day 63 after the first vaccine or placebo injection, samples were drawn. In Boston, an adult donor aged 18-55 years took part.

The V and J genes are TRBV24-1 and TRBJ1-5; TRBD1 matches at 10 bases. The clonotype comes from a person aged 18-60 years who received the Ad26.COV2.S COVID-19 vaccine or a placebo. The starting material was peripheral blood, obtained in a trial of Ad26.COV2.S vaccine versus placebo. The CDR3 nucleotides read TGTGCCACCAGTGAAACCGGGACAGGGGACAATCAGCCCCAGCATTTT. This encodes CATSETGTGDNQPQHF.